The 17 T cell receptor beta chains reported below all come from one sample, sequenced in a study of early T cells in non-severe SARS-CoV-2 infection. Each CDR3 protein is one row after TCRdb ran MiXCR on the 5' RACE reads. Of over 35,000 distinct CDR3 sequences listed, around 4.6% are singletons. The sample comprised whole blood. All receptors derive from an adult who was a healthcare worker with PCR-confirmed SARS-CoV-2 infection or an uninfected control (not recorded which).

The chain joins TRBV7-9 to TRBJ1-6; 7 bases agree with TRBD1. CDR3 length equals 13 residues. Germline-derived CDR1 and CDR2 are SEHNR and FQNEAQ (reference sequence). The CDR3 sequence: CVGARDSNSPLHF. The CDR3 DNA reads as TGTGTCGGTGCCCGGGACAGTAATTCACCCCTCCACTTT.

This clonotype has only a few counts. The chain has TRBV7-2 and TRBJ2-1; D may match TRBD1 or TRBD2 (5 bases each). The CDR3 covers 16 residues. Germline V gene lookup returns CDR1 SGHTA and CDR2 FQGNSA. V lost 5 bases and J lost 10, with 24 bases in between. CDR3 sequence reads: CASSRTPGHIPREQFF. CDR3 in DNA: TGTGCCAGCAGCCGTACCCCGGGGCACATCCCTCGAGAGCAGTTCTTC. The full variable domain, its missing parts supplied by reference TRBV7-2 and TRBJ2-1, is GAGVSQSPSNKVTEKGKDVELRCDPISGHTALYWYRQSLGQGLEFLIYFQGNSAPDKSGLPSDRFSAERTGGSVSTLTIQRTQQEDSAVYLCASSRTPGHIPREQFFGPGTRLTVL.

There are many counts of this clonotype. V usage is TRBV6-2 or TRBV6-3 and J usage is TRBJ1-1; no firm D call. The CDR3 is made up of 11 amino acids. Trimming removed 7 bases from V and 8 bases from J, with 11 bases in between. From germline, CDR1 is MNHEY and CDR2 SVGEGT. The CDR3 nucleotides read TGTGCCAGCATTAAGGGATTCGAAGCTTTCTTT. Translation gives CASIKGFEAFF.

This clonotype was picked up many times. The chain joins TRBV18 to TRBJ2-7; D possibly matches TRBD1 or TRBD2 (5 bases each). This CDR3 has 15 amino acids. Trimming took 10 bases from V and 4 from J, leaving 23 bases between them. Germline V gene sequence: CDR1 KGHSH, CDR2 LQKENI. The CDR3 bases are TGTGCCACCGCCGAGAGAGGGGATGAAGTTTACGAGCAGTACTTC. Its protein product is CATAERGDEVYEQYF.

The rearrangement links TRBV5-1 to TRBJ2-3; TRBD1 is a possible D gene (5 bases). This CDR3 is built from 15 residues. Trimming pared 0 bases from V and 2 bases from J, leaving 10 bases between. The germline V gene encodes CDR1 SGHRS and CDR2 YFSETQ. CDR3 loop: CASSLGRANTDTQYF. The CDR3 DNA is TGCGCCAGCAGCTTGGGCAGGGCCAACACAGATACGCAGTATTTT.

The chain links TRBV3-1 to TRBJ2-5; D not resolved. V shed 1 base and J shed 4 bases, with 4 bases lying between them. Germline V gene data show CDR1 as LGHDT and CDR2 as YNNKEL (reference sequence). This CDR3 is 12 amino acids long. The CDR3 coding sequence is TGTGCCAGCAGCCAAGCCTTAGAGACCCAGTACTTC. It encodes CASSQALETQYF.

The rearrangement joins TRBV29-1 to TRBJ2-3; no reliable D call. V shed 7 bases and J shed 3 bases, with 14 bases lying between them. The CDR3 is 13 amino acids. Germline lookup yields CDR1 SQVTM and CDR2 ANQGSEA. CDR3 DNA: TGCAGCGCCCCCAGCGCGTCGACAGATACGCAGTATTTT. It specifies CSAPSASTDTQYF.

This clonotype was found a few times. This chain connects TRBV10-3 to TRBJ2-5; 8 bases fit TRBD1. Germline V gives CDR1 ENHRY, CDR2 SYGVKD. The CDR3 covers 12 residues. V lost 10 bases to trimming and J lost 4 bases; unmatched junction nucleotides: 5. The CDR3 coding sequence is TGTGCCACCTGGACAGGGAGAGAGACCCAGTACTTC. Translation gives CATWTGRETQYF.

Many counts were recorded for this clonotype. The chain is built from TRBV18 and TRBJ1-2; no clear D gene. CDR1 and CDR2 from the germline V gene are KGHSH and LQKENI. V was pared by 3 bases and J by 3 bases, with 8 bases between. This CDR3 has 13 residues. CDR3 amino acids: CASSPEGDYGYTF. CDR3 DNA sequence: TGTGCCAGCTCACCGGAGGGAGACTATGGCTACACCTTC.

This clonotype was detected many times. The chain recombines TRBV20-1 with TRBJ2-3; 11 positions match TRBD2. Germline values: CDR1 DFQATT, CDR2 SNEGSKA (reference sequence). The CDR3 has 17 residues. The V gene end was trimmed by 2 bases and the J gene end by 0 bases; junction bases not matched to a gene: 7. As DNA, the CDR3 is TGCAGTGCTAGATTCCCTAGCGGGGGGCCAAGCACAGATACGCAGTATTTT. Translating it yields CSARFPSGGPSTDTQYF.

In this sample, this clonotype turned up many times. The J gene is TRBJ2-5, the V gene TRBV5-1, with D tentatively TRBD2 (6 bases). There are 14 residues in the CDR3. The germline V gene has CDR1 SGHRS and CDR2 YFSETQ. The V end lost 1 base, the J end lost 3 bases, and 10 bases lay between the germline ends. The CDR3 coding sequence is TGCGCCAGCAGCTTGAAAGTAGCGGAAGAGACCCAGTACTTC. The encoded protein is CASSLKVAEETQYF.

This clonotype showed up many times. This rearrangement joins TRBV4-1 to TRBJ2-7; 8 bases match TRBD1. The CDR3 extends over 15 amino acids. The V and J ends lost 4 bases and 3 bases, in that order; junction bases with no gene match: 8. The germline V gene has CDR1 MGHRA and CDR2 YSYEKL. The CDR3 sequence: CASSLSGTGSYEQYF. The CDR3 nucleotides read TGCGCCAGCAGCCTCTCCGGGACAGGCAGCTACGAGCAGTACTTC.

This clonotype was seen repeatedly, ten times or more. The chain carries TRBV13 and TRBJ2-1; D is unresolved. The V end lost 0 bases, the J end lost 8 bases, and 14 bases lay between the germline ends. Germline-derived CDR1 and CDR2 are PRHDT and FYEKMQ (reference sequence). The CDR3 is 15 residues long. The chain's CDR3 is CASSLGRAWQHEQFF. CDR3 nucleotides: TGTGCCAGCAGCTTAGGCCGGGCATGGCAGCATGAGCAGTTCTTC.

This clonotype was counted at least ten times. J is TRBJ2-2 and V is TRBV7-6; no definite D call. Trimming took 1 base from V and 8 from J, leaving 5 bases between them. The CDR3 spans 12 residues. CDR1 SGHVS and CDR2 FNYEAQ come from the germline V gene. This chain's CDR3 is CASSLVVGELFF. The CDR3 DNA sequence: TGTGCCAGCAGCTTAGTGGTGGGGGAGCTGTTTTTT.

This clonotype was counted many times. This chain links TRBV27 with TRBJ2-3; D may be TRBD1 (6 bases). The ends were cut back, 4 bases at V and 7 bases at J, with 15 bases in the middle. Germline CDR1 reads MNHEY; CDR2 reads SMNVEV (reference sequence). The CDR3 contains 14 residues. CDR3 region: CASSSTPQGNTQYF. As DNA, the CDR3 is TGTGCCAGCAGTTCGACCCCACAGGGAAATACGCAGTATTTT.

This clonotype has at least ten counts. In DNA, the CDR3 is TGCGCCAGCAGCTTGGGCGGCGGGAGCACAGATACGCAGTATTTT. Amino acids: CASSLGGGSTDTQYF. The chain links TRBV5-1 to TRBJ2-3, with TRBD2 as a possible D gene (5 bases). The CDR3 length is 15 residues. Per the germline V gene, CDR1 is SGHRS and CDR2 is YFSETQ. The V end lost 0 bases, the J end lost 0 bases, and 8 bases lay between the germline ends. Drawing the rest from reference TRBV5-1 and TRBJ2-3, the complete variable domain is KAGVTQTPRYLIKTRGQQVTLSCSPISGHRSVSWYQQTPGQGLQFLFEYFSETQRNKGNFPGRFSGRQFSNSRSEMNVSTLELGDSALYLCASSLGGGSTDTQYFGPGTRLTVL.

The rearrangement uses TRBV5-4 and TRBJ2-5, with TRBD2 identical over 9 bases. CDR3 size: 15 residues. Losses at the gene ends were 4 bases for V and 5 bases for J; bases not matched to a gene: 9. Germline lookup yields CDR1 SGHNT and CDR2 YYREEE (reference sequence). CDR3 loop: CASSIDSGGGETQYF. The CDR3, as DNA: TGTGCCAGCAGCATAGATAGCGGGGGCGGTGAGACCCAGTACTTC.